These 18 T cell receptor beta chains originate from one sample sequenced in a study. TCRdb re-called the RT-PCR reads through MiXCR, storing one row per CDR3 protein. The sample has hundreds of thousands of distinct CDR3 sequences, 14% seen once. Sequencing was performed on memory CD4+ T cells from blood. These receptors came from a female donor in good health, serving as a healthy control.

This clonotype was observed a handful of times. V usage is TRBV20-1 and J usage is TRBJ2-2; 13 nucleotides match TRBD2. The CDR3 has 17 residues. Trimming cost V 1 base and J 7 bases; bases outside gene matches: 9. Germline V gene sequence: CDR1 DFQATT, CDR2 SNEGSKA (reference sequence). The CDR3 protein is CSARATSGRAFGGELFF. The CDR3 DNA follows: TGCAGTGCTAGAGCTACTAGCGGGAGGGCCTTTGGCGGGGAGCTGTTTTTT.

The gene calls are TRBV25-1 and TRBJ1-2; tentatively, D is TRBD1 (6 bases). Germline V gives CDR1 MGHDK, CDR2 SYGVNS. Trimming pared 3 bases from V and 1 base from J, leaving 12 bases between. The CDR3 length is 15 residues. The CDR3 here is CASSETGALNYGYTF. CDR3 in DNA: TGTGCCAGCAGTGAGACAGGCGCGCTTAACTATGGCTACACCTTC.

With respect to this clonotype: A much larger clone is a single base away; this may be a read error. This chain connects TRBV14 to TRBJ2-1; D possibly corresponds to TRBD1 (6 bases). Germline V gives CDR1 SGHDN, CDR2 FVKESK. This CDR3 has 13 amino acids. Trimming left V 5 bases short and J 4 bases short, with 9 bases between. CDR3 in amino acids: CASSETGYNEQFF. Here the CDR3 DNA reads TGTGCCAGCAGCGAAACAGGGTACAATGAGCAGTTCTTC.

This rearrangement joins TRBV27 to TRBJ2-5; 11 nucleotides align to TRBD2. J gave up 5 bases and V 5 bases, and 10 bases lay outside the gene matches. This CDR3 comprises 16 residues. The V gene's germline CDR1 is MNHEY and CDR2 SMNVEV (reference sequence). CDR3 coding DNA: TGTGCCAGCAGTACGCGGACTAGCGGGTCTGGCGAGACCCAGTACTTC. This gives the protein CASSTRTSGSGETQYF.

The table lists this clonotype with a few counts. In nucleotides, the CDR3 is TGTGCCAGCAGCTTAGATCGACAGGGTTATGGCTACACCTTC. Translation gives CASSLDRQGYGYTF. This chain links TRBV7-2 with TRBJ1-2; TRBD1 aligns across 7 bases. Germline trimming cut 1 base from V and 5 bases from J; bases unmatched to any gene: 4. The CDR3 runs to 14 residues. The germline V gene has CDR1 SGHTA and CDR2 FQGNSA.

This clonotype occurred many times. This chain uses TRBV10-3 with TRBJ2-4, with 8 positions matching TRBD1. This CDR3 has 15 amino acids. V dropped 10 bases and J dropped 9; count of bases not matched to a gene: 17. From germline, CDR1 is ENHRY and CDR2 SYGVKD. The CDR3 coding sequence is TGTGCCAACGCGGGACAGGCCCCTCCGTATGGCATTCAGTACTTC. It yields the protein CANAGQAPPYGIQYF.

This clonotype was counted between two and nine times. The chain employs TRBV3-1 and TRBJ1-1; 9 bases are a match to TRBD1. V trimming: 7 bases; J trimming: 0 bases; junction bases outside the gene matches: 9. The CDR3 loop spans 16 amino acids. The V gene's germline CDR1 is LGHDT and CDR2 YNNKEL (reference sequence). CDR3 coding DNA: TGTGCCAGCACCCTGGGGACAGGGAAGCTGAACACTGAAGCTTTCTTT. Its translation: CASTLGTGKLNTEAFF.

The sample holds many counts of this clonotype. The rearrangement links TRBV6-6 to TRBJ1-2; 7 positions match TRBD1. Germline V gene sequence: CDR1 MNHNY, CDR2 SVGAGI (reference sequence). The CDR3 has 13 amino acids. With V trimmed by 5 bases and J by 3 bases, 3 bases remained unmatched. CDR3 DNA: TGTGCCAGCAGTCGGGACAGTGACTATGGCTACACCTTC. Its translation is CASSRDSDYGYTF.

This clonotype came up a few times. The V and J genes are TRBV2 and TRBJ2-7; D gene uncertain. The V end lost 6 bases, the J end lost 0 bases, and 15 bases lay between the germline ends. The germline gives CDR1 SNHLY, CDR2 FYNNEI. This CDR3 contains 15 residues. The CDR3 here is CASRVREGGSYEQYF. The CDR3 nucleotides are TGTGCCAGCAGAGTAAGGGAAGGCGGCTCCTACGAGCAGTACTTC.

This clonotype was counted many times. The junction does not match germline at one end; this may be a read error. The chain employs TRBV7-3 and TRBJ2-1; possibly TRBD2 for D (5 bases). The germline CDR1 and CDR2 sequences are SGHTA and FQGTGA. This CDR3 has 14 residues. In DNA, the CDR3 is TGCGCCAGCAGCTTGAACAGCGGATACAATGAGCAGTTCTTC. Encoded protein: CASSLNSGYNEQFF.

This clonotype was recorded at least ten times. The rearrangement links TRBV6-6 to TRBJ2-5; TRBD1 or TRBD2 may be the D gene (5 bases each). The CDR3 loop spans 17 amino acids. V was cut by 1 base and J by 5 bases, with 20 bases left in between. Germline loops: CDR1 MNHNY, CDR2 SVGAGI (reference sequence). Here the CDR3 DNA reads TGTGCCAGCAGTTACTTAACCGGGACCCCGACGTGGGAGACCCAGTACTTC. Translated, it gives CASSYLTGTPTWETQYF.

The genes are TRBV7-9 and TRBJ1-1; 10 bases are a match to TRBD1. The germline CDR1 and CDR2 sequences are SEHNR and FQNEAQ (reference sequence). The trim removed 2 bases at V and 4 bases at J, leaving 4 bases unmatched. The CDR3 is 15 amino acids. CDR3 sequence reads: CASSLTRTGGTEAFF. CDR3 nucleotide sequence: TGTGCCAGCAGCTTAACTAGGACAGGGGGCACTGAAGCTTTCTTT. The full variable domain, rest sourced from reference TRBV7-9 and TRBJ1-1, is DTGVSQNPRHKITKRGQNVTFRCDPISEHNRLYWYRQTLGQGPEFLTYFQNEAQLEKSRLLSDRFSAERPKGSFSTLEIQRTEQGDSAMYLCASSLTRTGGTEAFFGQGTRLTVV.

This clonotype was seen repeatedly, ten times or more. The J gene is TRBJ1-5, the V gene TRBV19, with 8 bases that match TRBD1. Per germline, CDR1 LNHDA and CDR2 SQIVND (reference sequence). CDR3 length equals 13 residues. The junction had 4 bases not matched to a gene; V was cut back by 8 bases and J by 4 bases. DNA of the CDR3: TGTGCCAGTGCCGGGACAGGTAATCAGCCCCAGCATTTT. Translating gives CASAGTGNQPQHF.

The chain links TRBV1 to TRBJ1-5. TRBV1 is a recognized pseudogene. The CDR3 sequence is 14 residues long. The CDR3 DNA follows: TGCACCAGCAGCCAAGATACGGGAGGACAGCCCCAGCATTTT. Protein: CTSSQDTGGQPQHF.

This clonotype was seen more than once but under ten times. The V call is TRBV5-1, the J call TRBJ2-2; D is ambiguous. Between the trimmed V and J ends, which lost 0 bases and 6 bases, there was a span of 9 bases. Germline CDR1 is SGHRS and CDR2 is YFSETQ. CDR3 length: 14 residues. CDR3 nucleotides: TGCGCCAGCAGCTTGGGGGCCCTAGCCGGGGAGCTGTTTTTT. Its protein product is CASSLGALAGELFF.

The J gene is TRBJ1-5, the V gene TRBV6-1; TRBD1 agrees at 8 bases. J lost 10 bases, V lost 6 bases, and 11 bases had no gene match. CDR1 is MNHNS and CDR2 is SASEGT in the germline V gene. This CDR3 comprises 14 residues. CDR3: CASRLGTGGLPQHF. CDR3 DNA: TGTGCCAGCAGGCTTGGGACAGGAGGTTTACCCCAGCATTTT.

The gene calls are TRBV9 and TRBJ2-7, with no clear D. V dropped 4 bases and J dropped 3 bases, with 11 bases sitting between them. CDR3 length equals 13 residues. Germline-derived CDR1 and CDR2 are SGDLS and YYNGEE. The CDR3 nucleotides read TGTGCCAGCAGCCGCCCTCCCAACTACGAGCAGTACTTC. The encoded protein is CASSRPPNYEQYF.

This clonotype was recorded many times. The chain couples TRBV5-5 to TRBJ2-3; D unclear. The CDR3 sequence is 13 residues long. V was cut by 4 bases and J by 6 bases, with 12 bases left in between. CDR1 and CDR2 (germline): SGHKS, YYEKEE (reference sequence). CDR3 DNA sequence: TGTGCCAGCAGCCGAATATCTGGGGATACGCAGTATTTT. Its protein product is CASSRISGDTQYF.